This T cell receptor (beta chain) was sequenced for a study of spatial heterogeneity in lung cancer. Each CDR3 protein gets one entry after TCRdb re-called the 5' RACE reads with MiXCR. The sample consists of about 3,000 distinct CDR3 sequences, approximately 16% of them appearing once. The CDR3 covers 15 residues. CDR1 MDHEN and CDR2 SYDVKM come from the germline V gene. V lost 4 bases to trimming and J lost 5 bases, with 16 bases between them. Overall study findings and caveats: Within tumors, counts of expanded alpha and beta TCRs tracked tumor mutation counts.

This clonotype has a handful of counts. The antigen remains unidentified. Regarding time point: sample taken at primary tumor resection. Donation came from 70 or so patients with untreated early-stage non-small cell lung cancer. The TCR was taken from a male donor with early-stage non-small cell lung cancer. Sequencing was performed on lung tumor tissue, taken at surgery. This chain links TRBV28 with TRBJ2-3; a weak D match, TRBD1 (5 bases). The CDR3 DNA is TGTGCCAGCAGTTCCCCCCCACCAGGGTTAGATACGCAGTATTTT. Residues: CASSSPPPGLDTQYF.